This T cell receptor beta chain was recorded in a study of resident and recirculating memory T cells in vitiligo. Study-wide points: Vitiligo lesions lacked a unique dominant clone, and clonality varied. Different lesions suggested infiltration by different T cell clones.

Details on this clone: The antigen is undetermined.

Some clones are missing from TCRdb's copy, which holds only in-frame ones; the method was immunoSEQ multiplex PCR. The table lists roughly 40,000 clones, nearly 95% of them singletons. V gave up 10 bases and J gave up 4 bases; unmatched junction bases: 15. Germline loops: CDR1 ENHRY, CDR2 SYGVKD. The CDR3 loop spans 17 amino acids. The sequenced material came from blood. This sequence was found in a male donor with vitiligo. V usage is TRBV10-3 and J usage is TRBJ2-5, with 13 bases lining up with TRBD2. DNA for the CDR3: TGTGCCAGCACAGGCGGACTAGCGGGGGAAGAAGGAGAGACCCAGTACTTC. This sequence encodes CASTGGLAGEEGETQYF.